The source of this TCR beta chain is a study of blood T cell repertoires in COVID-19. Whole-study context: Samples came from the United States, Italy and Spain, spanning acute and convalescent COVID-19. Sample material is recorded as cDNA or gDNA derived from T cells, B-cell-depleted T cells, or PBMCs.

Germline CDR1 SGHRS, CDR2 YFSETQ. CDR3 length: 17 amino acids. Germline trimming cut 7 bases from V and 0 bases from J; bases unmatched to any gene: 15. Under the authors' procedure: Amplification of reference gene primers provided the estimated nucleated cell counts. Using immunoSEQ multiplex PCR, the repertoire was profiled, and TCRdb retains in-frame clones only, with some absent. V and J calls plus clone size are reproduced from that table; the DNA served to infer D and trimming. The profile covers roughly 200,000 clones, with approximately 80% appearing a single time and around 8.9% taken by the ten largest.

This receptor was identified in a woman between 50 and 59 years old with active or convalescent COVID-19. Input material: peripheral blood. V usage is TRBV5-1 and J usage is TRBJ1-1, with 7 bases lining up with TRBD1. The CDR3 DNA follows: TGCGCCAGCGTCCCGGGGGACAGCGGTATCATGAACACTGAAGCTTTCTTT. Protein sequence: CASVPGDSGIMNTEAFF.